Here is one TCR beta chain with its context. No antigen is known for it. The PCR contained 60 Vbeta and 13 Jbeta primers. Using immunoSEQ multiplex PCR, the repertoire was profiled, and TCRdb retains in-frame clones only, with some absent. The table records roughly 100,000 clones, about two thirds of them present only once. CDR1 and CDR2 from the germline V gene are SGHDT and YYEEEE. Trimming pared 4 bases from V and 1 base from J, leaving 12 bases between. The CDR3 is 14 amino acids. These data come from a study of cytomegalovirus exposure and HLA in healthy donors. Study outcomes and limitations: In an earlier analysis, productive rearrangement rates for most beta V segments clustered near 87% or 30%. In a later analysis, V- and J-gene trimming of beta chains associated with a DCLRE1C missense variant, replicated independently.

This chain joins TRBV5-6 and TRBJ2-7; D may be TRBD1 (6 bases). This sequence originates from a boy aged 10-17 years in good health and CMV-seronegative. Sequences were obtained from PBMCs. The CDR3 nucleotides are TGTGCCAGCAGCCGGTCGGGACAATCCTACGAGCAGTACTTC. Amino acids: CASSRSGQSYEQYF.